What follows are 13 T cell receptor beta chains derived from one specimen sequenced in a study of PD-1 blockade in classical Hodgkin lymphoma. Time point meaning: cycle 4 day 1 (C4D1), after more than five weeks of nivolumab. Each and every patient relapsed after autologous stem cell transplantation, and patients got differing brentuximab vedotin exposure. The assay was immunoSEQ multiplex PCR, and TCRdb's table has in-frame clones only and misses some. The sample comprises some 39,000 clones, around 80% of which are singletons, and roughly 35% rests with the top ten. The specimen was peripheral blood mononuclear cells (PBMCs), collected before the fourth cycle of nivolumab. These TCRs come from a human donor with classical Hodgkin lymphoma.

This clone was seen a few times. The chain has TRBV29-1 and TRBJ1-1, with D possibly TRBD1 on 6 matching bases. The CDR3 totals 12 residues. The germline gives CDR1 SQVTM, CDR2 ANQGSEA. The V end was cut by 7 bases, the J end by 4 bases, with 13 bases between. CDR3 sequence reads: CSAQGRGTEAFF. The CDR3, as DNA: TGCAGCGCTCAGGGGAGGGGCACTGAAGCTTTCTTT.

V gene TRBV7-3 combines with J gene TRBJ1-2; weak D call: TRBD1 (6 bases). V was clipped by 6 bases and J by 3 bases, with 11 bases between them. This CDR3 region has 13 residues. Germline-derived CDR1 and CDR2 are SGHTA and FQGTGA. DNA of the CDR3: TGTGCCAGCAGTCCGGACAGCGACTATGGCTACACCTTC. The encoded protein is CASSPDSDYGYTF.

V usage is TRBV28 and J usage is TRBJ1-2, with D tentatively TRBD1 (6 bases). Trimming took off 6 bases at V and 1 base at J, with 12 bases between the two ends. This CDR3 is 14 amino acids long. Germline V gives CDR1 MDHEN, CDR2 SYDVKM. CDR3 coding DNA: TGTGCCAGCAGGGGGGCAGGGATTAACTATGGCTACACCTTC. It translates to CASRGAGINYGYTF.

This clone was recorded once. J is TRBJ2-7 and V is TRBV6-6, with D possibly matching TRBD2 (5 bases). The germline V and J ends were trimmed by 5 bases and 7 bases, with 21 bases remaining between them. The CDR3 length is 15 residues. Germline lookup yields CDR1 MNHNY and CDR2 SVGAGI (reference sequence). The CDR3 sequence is CASSVDSARVHEQYF. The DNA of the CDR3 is TGTGCCAGCAGTGTGGACTCCGCCCGCGTACATGAGCAGTACTTC.

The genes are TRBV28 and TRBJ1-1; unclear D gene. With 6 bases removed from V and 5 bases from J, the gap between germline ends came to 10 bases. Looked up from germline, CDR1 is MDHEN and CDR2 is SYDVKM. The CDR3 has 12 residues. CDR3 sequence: CASRKGWTEAFF. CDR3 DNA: TGTGCCAGCAGAAAAGGGTGGACTGAAGCTTTCTTT.

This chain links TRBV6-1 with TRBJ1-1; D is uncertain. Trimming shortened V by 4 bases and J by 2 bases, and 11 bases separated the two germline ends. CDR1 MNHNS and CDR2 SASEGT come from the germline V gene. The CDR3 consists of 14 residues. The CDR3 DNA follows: TGTGCCAGCAGTGCGCGTCAAATCAACACTGAAGCTTTCTTT. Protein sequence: CASSARQINTEAFF.

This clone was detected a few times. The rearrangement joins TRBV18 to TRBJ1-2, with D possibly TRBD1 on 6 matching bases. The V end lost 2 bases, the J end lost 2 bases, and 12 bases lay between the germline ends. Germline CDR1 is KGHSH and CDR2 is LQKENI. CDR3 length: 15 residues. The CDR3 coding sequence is TGTGCCAGCTCACCAATGGACAGTTCAAACTATGGCTACACCTTC. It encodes CASSPMDSSNYGYTF.

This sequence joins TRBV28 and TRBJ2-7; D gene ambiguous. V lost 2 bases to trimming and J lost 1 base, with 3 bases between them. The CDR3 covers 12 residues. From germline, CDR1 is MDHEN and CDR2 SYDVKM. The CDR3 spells CASSLGSYEQYF. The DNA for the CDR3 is TGTGCCAGCAGTTTAGGGTCCTACGAGCAGTACTTC.

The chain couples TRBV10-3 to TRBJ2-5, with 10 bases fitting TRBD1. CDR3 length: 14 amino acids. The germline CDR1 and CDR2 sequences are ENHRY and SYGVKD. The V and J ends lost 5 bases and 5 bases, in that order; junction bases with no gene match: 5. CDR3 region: CAISRGTGEETQYF. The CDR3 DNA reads TGTGCCATCAGTCGGGGGACAGGGGAGGAGACCCAGTACTTC.

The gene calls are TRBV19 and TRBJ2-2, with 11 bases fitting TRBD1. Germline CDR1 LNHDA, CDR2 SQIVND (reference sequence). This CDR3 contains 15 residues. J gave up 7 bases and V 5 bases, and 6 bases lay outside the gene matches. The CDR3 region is CASSGWDRGFGELFF. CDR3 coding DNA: TGTGCCAGTAGTGGTTGGGACAGGGGGTTCGGGGAGCTGTTTTTT.

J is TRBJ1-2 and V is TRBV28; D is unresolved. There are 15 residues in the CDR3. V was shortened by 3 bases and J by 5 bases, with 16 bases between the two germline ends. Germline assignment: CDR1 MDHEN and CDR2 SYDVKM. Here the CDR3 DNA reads TGTGCCAGCAGTTTTGTGGGCAGGTCGTCTTATGGCTACACCTTC. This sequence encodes CASSFVGRSSYGYTF.

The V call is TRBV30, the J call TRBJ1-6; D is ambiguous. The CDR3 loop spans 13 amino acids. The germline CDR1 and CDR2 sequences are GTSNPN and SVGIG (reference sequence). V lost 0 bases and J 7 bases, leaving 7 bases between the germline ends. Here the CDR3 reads CAWSVRENSPLHF. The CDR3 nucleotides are TGTGCCTGGAGTGTACGTGAGAATTCACCCCTCCACTTT.

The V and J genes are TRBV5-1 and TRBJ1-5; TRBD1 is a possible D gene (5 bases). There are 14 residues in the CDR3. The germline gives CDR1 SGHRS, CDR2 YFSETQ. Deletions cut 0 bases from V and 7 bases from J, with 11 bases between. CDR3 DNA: TGCGCCAGCAGCTTGGTGGGGCCAGGGCAGCCCCAGCATTTT. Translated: CASSLVGPGQPQHF.